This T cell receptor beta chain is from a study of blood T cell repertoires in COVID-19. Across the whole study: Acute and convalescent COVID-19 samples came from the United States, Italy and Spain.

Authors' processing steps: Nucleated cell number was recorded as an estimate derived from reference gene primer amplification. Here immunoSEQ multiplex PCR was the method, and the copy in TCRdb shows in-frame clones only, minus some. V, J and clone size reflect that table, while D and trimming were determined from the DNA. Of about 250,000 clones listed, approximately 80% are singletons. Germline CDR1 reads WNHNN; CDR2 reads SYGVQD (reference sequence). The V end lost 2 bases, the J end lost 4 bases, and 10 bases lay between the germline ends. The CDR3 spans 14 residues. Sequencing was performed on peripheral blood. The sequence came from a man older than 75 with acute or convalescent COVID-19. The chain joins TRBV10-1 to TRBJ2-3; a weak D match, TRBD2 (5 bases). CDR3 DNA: TGCGCCAGCAGTGAGACGGGGAGCTCAGATACGCAGTATTTT. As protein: CASSETGSSDTQYF.